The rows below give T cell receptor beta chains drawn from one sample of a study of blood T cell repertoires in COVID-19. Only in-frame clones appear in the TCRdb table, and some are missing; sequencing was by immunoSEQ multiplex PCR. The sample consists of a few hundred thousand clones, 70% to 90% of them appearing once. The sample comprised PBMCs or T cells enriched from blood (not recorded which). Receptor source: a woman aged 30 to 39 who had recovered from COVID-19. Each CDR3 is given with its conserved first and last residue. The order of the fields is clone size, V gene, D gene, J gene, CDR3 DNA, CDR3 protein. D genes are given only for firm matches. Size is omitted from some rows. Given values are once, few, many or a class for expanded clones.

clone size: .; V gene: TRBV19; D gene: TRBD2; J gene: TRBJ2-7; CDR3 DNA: TGTGCCAGTACCCTCACCCCTACTAGCGGTTCCTACGAGCAGTACTTC; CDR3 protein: CASTLTPTSGSYEQYF
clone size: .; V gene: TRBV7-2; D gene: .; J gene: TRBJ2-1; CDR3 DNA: TGTGCCAGCAGCTTAGATGGGGCCTCCTACAATGAGCAGTTCTTC; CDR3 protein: CASSLDGASYNEQFF
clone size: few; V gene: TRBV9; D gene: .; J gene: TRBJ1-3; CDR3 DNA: TGTGCCAGCAAGTTTTCTAATTTCGAGGGATCTGGAAACACCATATATTTT; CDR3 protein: CASKFSNFEGSGNTIYF
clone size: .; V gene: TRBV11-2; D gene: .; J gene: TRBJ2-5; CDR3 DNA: TGTGCCAGCAGCCCAACAGGGAAGAGGGAGACCCAGTACTTC; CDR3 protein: CASSPTGKRETQYF
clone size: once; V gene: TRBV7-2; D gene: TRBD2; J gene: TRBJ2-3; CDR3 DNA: TGTGCCAGCAGCTTTAGCGGGGGGGCCGGCGGCACAGATACGCAGTATTTT; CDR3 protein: CASSFSGGAGGTDTQYF
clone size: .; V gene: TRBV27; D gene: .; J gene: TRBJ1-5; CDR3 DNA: TGTGCCAGCAGTTTAAGGGGTTCTCAGCCCCAGCATTTT; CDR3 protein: CASSLRGSQPQHF
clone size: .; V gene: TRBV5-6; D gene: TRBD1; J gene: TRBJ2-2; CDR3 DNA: TGTGCCAGCAGCTCTATAGTGGACAGGGGGAACACCGGGGAGCTGTTTTTT; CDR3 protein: CASSSIVDRGNTGELFF
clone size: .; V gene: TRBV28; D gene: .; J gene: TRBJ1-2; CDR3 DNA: TGTGCCAGCAGACCGCTCTACAGGAACTATGGCTACACCTTC; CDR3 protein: CASRPLYRNYGYTF
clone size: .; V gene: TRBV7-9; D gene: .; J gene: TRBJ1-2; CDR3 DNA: TGTGCCAGCAGCTTAGCGCCGGGGTGGTATGGCTACACCTTC; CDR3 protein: CASSLAPGWYGYTF
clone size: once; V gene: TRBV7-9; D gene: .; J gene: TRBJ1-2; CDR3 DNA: TGTGCCAGCAGCTCTACAGTGAACGGTGGAGGGTATGGCTACACCTTC; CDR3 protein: CASSSTVNGGGYGYTF
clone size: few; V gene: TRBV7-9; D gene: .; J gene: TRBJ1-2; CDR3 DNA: TGTGCCAGCAGCTCCCCGGACAGCCCCGGTAGCTATGGCTACACCTTC; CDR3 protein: CASSSPDSPGSYGYTF
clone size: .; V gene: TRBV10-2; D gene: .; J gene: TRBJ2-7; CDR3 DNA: TGCGCCGGGACCGACAGGAACTCCTACGAGCAGTACTTC; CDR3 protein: CAGTDRNSYEQYF
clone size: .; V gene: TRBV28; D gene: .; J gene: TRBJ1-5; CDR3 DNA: TGTGCCAGCAGTTTATCCTTGGCAGGTCAGCCCCAGCATTTT; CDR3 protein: CASSLSLAGQPQHF
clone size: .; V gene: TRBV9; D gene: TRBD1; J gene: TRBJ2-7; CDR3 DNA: TGTGCCAGCAGCACCGATCGACAGGGGGTGCCTCTGGGCGACGAGCAGTACTTC; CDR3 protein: CASSTDRQGVPLGDEQYF
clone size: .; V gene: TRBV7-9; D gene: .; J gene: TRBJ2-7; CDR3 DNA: TGTGCCAGCAGCACGGGGACAAGCGAGCAGTACTTC; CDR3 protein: CASSTGTSEQYF
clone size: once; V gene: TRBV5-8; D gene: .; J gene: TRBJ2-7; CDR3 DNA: TGTGCCAGCTGCAGACAGAGCTCCTACGAGCAGTACTTC; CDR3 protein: CASCRQSSYEQYF
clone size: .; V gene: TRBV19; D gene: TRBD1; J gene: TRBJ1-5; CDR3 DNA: TGTGCCGGGGTTGACAGGGGGAGACGGAATCAGCCCCAGCATTTT; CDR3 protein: CAGVDRGRRNQPQHF
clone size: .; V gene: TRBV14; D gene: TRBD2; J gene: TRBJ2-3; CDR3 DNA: TGTGCCAGCAGCCAAGACTTTAGGCGAGATAGCGGGAGCGGTGATACGCAGTATTTT; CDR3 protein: CASSQDFRRDSGSGDTQYF
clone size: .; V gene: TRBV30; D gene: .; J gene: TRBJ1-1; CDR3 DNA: TGTGCCTGGAGTGTGGGGAGAAACACTGAAGCTTTCTTT; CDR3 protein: CAWSVGRNTEAFF
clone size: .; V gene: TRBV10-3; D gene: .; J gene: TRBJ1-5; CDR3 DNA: TGTGCCATCAGTGAGTCCGGGTCAGGCAATCAGCCCCAGCATTTT; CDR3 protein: CAISESGSGNQPQHF
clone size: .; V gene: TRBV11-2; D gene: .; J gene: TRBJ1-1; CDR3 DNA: TGTGCCAGCAGCCCCGATCGGGGAGCTTTCTTT; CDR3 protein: CASSPDRGAFF
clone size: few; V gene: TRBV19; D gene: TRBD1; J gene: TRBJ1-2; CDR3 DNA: TGTGCCAGTAGTGTACCGGGACAGGGGGCGAGAAACTATGGCTACACCTTC; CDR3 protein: CASSVPGQGARNYGYTF
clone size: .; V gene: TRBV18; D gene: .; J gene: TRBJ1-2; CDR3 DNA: TGTGCCAGCTCACCACCGGAGTTGCCAGGGCCAGACGGCTACACCTTC; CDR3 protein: CASSPPELPGPDGYTF
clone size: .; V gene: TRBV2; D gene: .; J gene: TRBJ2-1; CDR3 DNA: TGTGCCAGCAGTTATAATTACAATGAGCAGTTCTTC; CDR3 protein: CASSYNYNEQFF
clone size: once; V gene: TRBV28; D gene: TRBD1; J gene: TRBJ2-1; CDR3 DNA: TGTGCCAGCAGTCCAACAGGGGGCGCTTTCGATGAGCAGTTCTTC; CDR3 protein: CASSPTGGAFDEQFF
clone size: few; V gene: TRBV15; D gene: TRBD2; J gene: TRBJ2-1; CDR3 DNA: TGTGCCACCAGCCCCAGCGGGGGGCTTCACAATGAGCAGTTCTTC; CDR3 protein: CATSPSGGLHNEQFF
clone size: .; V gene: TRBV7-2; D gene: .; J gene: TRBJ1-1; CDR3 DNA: TGTGCCAGCAGCTTAGTTCGGGTGAGAAGGACTGAAGCTTTCTTT; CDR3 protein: CASSLVRVRRTEAFF
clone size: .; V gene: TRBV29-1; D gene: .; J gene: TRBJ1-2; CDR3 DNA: TGCAGCGGGGGGGGACAATCCAACTATGGCTACACCTTC; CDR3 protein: CSGGGQSNYGYTF
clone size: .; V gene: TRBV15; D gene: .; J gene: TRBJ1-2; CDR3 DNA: TGTGCCACCAGCAGAGGGGGGCAGGGCGCTTCCTATGGCTACACCTTC; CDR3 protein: CATSRGGQGASYGYTF
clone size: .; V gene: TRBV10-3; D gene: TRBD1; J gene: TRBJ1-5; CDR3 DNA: TGTGCCATCGGCCGGACAGGGGGCCAGCCCCAGCATTTT; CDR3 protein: CAIGRTGGQPQHF
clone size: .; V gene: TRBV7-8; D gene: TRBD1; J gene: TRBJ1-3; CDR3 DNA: TGTGCCAGCAGCTTAAAATCCTTTAAAGGACAGGGATCCTCGGGGGGAAACACCATATATTTT; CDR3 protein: CASSLKSFKGQGSSGGNTIYF
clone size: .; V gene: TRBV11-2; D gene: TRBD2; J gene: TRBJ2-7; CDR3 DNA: TGTGCCAGCAGTCACCTTTTGAGCGGGACTAGATACGAGCAGTACTTC; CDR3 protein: CASSHLLSGTRYEQYF
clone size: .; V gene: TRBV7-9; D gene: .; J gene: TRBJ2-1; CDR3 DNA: TGTGCCAGCAGCCGCGATATCCAGGGAAATGAGCAGTTCTTC; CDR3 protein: CASSRDIQGNEQFF
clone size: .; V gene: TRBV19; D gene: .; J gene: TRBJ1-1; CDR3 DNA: TGTGCCAGTAGTATAGATCTCGTTATGAACACTGAAGCTTTCTTT; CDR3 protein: CASSIDLVMNTEAFF
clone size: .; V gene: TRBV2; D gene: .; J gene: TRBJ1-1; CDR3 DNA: TGTGCCAGCAGTGAGGGGACACCCAACACTGAAGCTTTCTTT; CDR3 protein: CASSEGTPNTEAFF
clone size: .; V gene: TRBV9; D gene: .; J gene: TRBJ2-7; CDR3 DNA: TGTGCCAGCAGCGTAGGAGGGTCTAGCGCAGTACACGAGCAGTACTTC; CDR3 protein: CASSVGGSSAVHEQYF